This TCR beta chain was sequenced in a study of post-analysis software for immune sequencing data. On the study more broadly: The cohort encompassed relapsing-remitting, secondary progressive and progressive-relapsing multiple sclerosis disease courses. Regarding the study as a whole: F measure showed strong co-clustering of same-batch samples. Comparison of patients with controls showed five or six TRBV segments more frequent in patients, TRBV5-6, TRBV5-1 and TRBV20-1 among them. The study found significantly lower normalized Chao1 diversity in multiple sclerosis patients than in controls.

As concerns this clonotype: The target antigen is unknown.

The V end was cut by 3 bases, the J end by 6 bases, with 13 bases between. The germline gives CDR1 MNHEY, CDR2 SVGAGI. CDR3 length equals 14 residues. Unique molecular identifiers were carried by the TCR beta cDNA libraries. T cells, about 0.95 to 11 million of them, yielded some 510,000 cDNA molecules. TCRdb redid the calling of the PCR reads with MiXCR, one entry per CDR3 protein. The table has roughly 400,000 distinct CDR3 sequences, about 40% seen once. Sequencing was done on a sample of blood. The V and J genes are TRBV6-5 and TRBJ2-3; D remains unclear. The sequence was collected from a girl aged 2-9 years with multiple sclerosis. The chain's CDR3 is CASSYGGKHDTQYF. CDR3 nucleotide sequence: TGTGCCAGCAGTTATGGTGGGAAACACGATACGCAGTATTTT.